This T cell receptor beta chain was observed in a study of Ad26.COV2.S vaccination and SARS-CoV-2 variants. Study-wide context: Ad26.COV2.S given intramuscularly, once or twice 56 days apart. Study-wide results and caveats: Total T cell responses may have been underestimated by the TCR breadth and depth analyses. Ad26.COV2.S recipients had broader spike-specific TCRs (P = 0.0014).

V lost 5 bases, J lost 2 bases, and 13 bases lay in between. Germline V gene data show CDR1 as MNHEY and CDR2 as SMNVEV (reference sequence). The CDR3 is 14 amino acids. This clone was counted once. What it recognizes is unknown. The data were produced by immunoSEQ multiplex PCR, yet TCRdb's version contains in-frame clones alone and is incomplete. In the table there are nearly 400,000 clones, about 89% of which are singletons. Stated treatment: some 20 received Ad26.COV2.S at low or high dose, single or two shots; several received placebo; per-sample allocation not given. Sampling took place 63 days after the first vaccine or placebo injection.

The sequencing used peripheral blood, collected in a trial of Ad26.COV2.S vaccine versus placebo. The origin of this receptor is a person between 18 and 60 years old who received the Ad26.COV2.S COVID-19 vaccine or a placebo. This chain connects TRBV27 to TRBJ2-7, with D uncertain. CDR3 in amino acids: CASSLHGPPYEQYF. The CDR3 region has the DNA TGTGCCAGCAGTCTCCACGGGCCCCCCTACGAGCAGTACTTC.